This T cell receptor beta chain stems from a study of blood T cell repertoires in COVID-19 (TCRdb year 2020). General notes on the study: Samples from collaborators originated in the United States, Italy and Spain and spanned both the acute and convalescent phases of COVID-19. The prospective study material was composed of cDNA or gDNA derived from T cells, B-cell-depleted T cells, or PBMCs. The dataset comprised deeply sampled blood TCRbeta repertoires from subjects exposed to, actively infected with, or recovered from COVID-19. The repertoires were released in a freely available public database intended as a resource for research on the immune response to SARS-CoV-2. The samples were drawn from the first 160 participants of the ongoing ImmuneRACE study and from roughly 1,300 subjects provided by 6 global collaborators. Nearly every sample came with metadata listing a de-identified subject ID, COVID-19 status, age in years and sex. Where available, HLA class I and class II types were taken from metadata supplied by the sample provider and were not determined by assay-based typing. Here is what the overall study found, with its caveats: How much clinical and demographic metadata was included differed by source and by participant, and the metadata was provided uncurated.

The germline V gene sets CDR1 to MNHEY and CDR2 to SVGEGT. At the junction V is shortened by 1 base and J by 7 bases, with 4 bases in between. The CDR3, cysteine through phenylalanine, is 11 amino acids long. The CDR3 DNA has 33 bases and is translated from base 1. In Seattle, one collaborating source enrolled patients while the infection was active and tracked those patients longitudinally over the course of disease. Collaborating institutions collected whole blood in K2EDTA tubes following their own protocols. For TCRbeta analysis, collaborator samples were shipped as frozen whole blood, as isolated PBMCs, or as DNA extracted from either sample type. Notes on this clone: Its antigen is still unknown. Per-base quality was not reported, and no clone a single base away is much larger than it.

TCRbeta CDR3 regions were amplified from genomic DNA using the immunoSEQ Assay, a bias-controlled multiplex PCR. In the source study's methods: Within the assay, amplification of reference gene primers was used to estimate how many nucleated cells each sample contained. To quantify the absolute abundance of each unique TCRbeta CDR3 rearrangement, sequence reads were collapsed and filtered. Productive Simpson clonality was computed per sample as the square root of Simpson's diversity index over productive rearrangements. Drawn from immuneACCESS, this table holds only the in-frame rearrangements with V and J called that TCRdb kept. Clones are partly lost; checked studies trace under half to an unresolved V gene and leave the rest unexplained. The V and J calls and the clone size are those of that table, but D and trimming were determined from the DNA. The sample has 210,000 or so clones on record, around 80% of them singletons. Clones ranked in the top ten supply around 7.8% of the sample.

The receptor chain draws on TRBV6-2 or TRBV6-3 and TRBJ1-2; the D gene is unclear. The source is a woman over 75 with COVID-19, enrolled during active disease. Sequencing was done on a sample of peripheral blood. The CDR3 protein: CASSYLAGYTF. The DNA reads TGTGCCAGCAGTTACTTGGCTGGCTACACCTTC.